A single T cell receptor (beta chain) is shown here with its context. These data come from a study of control samples from healthy donors and cancer patients. Assay used: immunoSEQ multiplex PCR; TCRdb lists only in-frame clones, some missing. The sample includes 150,000 to 160,000 clones, 93% of them seen just once. CDR3 length: 13 residues. V was trimmed by 6 bases and J by 5 bases, leaving 14 bases between them. Per germline, CDR1 SGHRS and CDR2 YFSETQ. The receptor comes from a man aged 45-65 years in good health. V usage is TRBV5-1 and J usage is TRBJ2-5; D is unclear. Sequencing was carried out using blood. The CDR3: CASKPGALETQYF. The CDR3, as DNA: TGCGCCAGCAAACCGGGTGCTCTCGAGACCCAGTACTTC.